Listed below are T cell receptor beta chains from one sample, sequenced in a study of T cell repertoires in cytomegalovirus infection. TCRdb re-called the reads with MiXCR, one entry per CDR3 protein. The data hold a few hundred thousand distinct CDR3 sequences, with approximately 8.3% observed a single time. The sequenced sample consisted of PBMCs. The source is a human donor in good health (CMV status not recorded). Some clones in this sample may be carry-over from other donors' samples. Each CDR3 is given with its conserved first and last residue. Each record gives: J gene, V gene, D gene, clone size, CDR3 DNA, CDR3 protein. The D gene is left open where the match is weak. Expanded clones are given a class, and other clones once, few, many or no size at all.

J gene: TRBJ1-5; V gene: TRBV19; D gene: -; clone size: few; CDR3 DNA: TGTGCCAGTAGCATGGCCAGGAATAGCAATCAGCCCCAGCATTTT; CDR3 protein: CASSMARNSNQPQHF
J gene: TRBJ1-1; V gene: TRBV7-2; D gene: -; clone size: many; CDR3 DNA: TGTGCCAGCAGCTTAGTAATGGGCAGCATCACTGAAGCTTTCTTT; CDR3 protein: CASSLVMGSITEAFF
J gene: TRBJ2-7; V gene: TRBV18; D gene: -; clone size: -; CDR3 DNA: TGTGCCAGCTCACCGGCCCCCTACGAGCAGTACTTC; CDR3 protein: CASSPAPYEQYF
J gene: TRBJ1-1; V gene: TRBV7-2; D gene: -; clone size: many; CDR3 DNA: TGTGCCAGCAGCTTAGGTGTGAGGGAGGCTGAAGCTTTCTTT; CDR3 protein: CASSLGVREAEAFF
J gene: TRBJ1-1; V gene: TRBV7-2; D gene: -; clone size: few; CDR3 DNA: TGTGCCAGCAGCTTACAGGCAGAGAACACTGAAGCTTTCTTT; CDR3 protein: CASSLQAENTEAFF
J gene: TRBJ2-3; V gene: TRBV7-2; D gene: -; clone size: many; CDR3 DNA: TGTGCCAGCAGCCCACTAGTTACCCTCACAGATACGCAGTATTTT; CDR3 protein: CASSPLVTLTDTQYF
J gene: TRBJ2-1; V gene: TRBV24-1; D gene: -; clone size: many; CDR3 DNA: TGTGCCACCAGTGACCCCAGTGGCAGCCATGAGCAGTTCTTC; CDR3 protein: CATSDPSGSHEQFF
J gene: TRBJ1-5; V gene: TRBV20-1; D gene: TRBD1; clone size: many; CDR3 DNA: TGCAGTGCTGCGACAGGGGGCCCTTCCAATCAGCCCCAGCATTTT; CDR3 protein: CSAATGGPSNQPQHF
J gene: TRBJ1-1; V gene: TRBV14; D gene: -; clone size: -; CDR3 DNA: TGTGCCAGCAGCTACCAGGGGTACACTGAAGCTTTCTTT; CDR3 protein: CASSYQGYTEAFF
J gene: TRBJ2-5; V gene: TRBV20-1; D gene: -; clone size: few; CDR3 DNA: TGCAGTGCCCCGCTATGGGCGGGGGAGACCCAGTACTTC; CDR3 protein: CSAPLWAGETQYF
J gene: TRBJ2-5; V gene: TRBV19; D gene: -; clone size: few; CDR3 DNA: TGTGCCAGCCAACCGGGGGAGCGGGACCAAGAGACCCAGTACTTC; CDR3 protein: CASQPGERDQETQYF
J gene: TRBJ2-1; V gene: TRBV3-1; D gene: TRBD2; clone size: many; CDR3 DNA: TGTGCCAGCAGCCACGGGACTAGCGCCTACAATGAGCAGTTCTTC; CDR3 protein: CASSHGTSAYNEQFF
J gene: TRBJ2-1; V gene: TRBV12-3/TRBV12-4; D gene: TRBD2; clone size: -; CDR3 DNA: TGTGCCAGTTCCTTAGGGCGGTGGGAGGGTGGGCAGTTCTTC; CDR3 protein: CASSLGRWEGGQFF
J gene: TRBJ2-6; V gene: TRBV7-2; D gene: TRBD1; clone size: many; CDR3 DNA: TGTGCCAGCAAACAGGGGGCATACTCTGGGGCCAACGTCCTGACTTTC; CDR3 protein: CASKQGAYSGANVLTF
J gene: TRBJ1-1; V gene: TRBV7-2; D gene: -; clone size: many; CDR3 DNA: TGTGCCAGCAGCACAAGGGACGGATCTCCTGAAGCTTTCTTT; CDR3 protein: CASSTRDGSPEAFF
J gene: TRBJ1-2; V gene: TRBV6-2/TRBV6-3; D gene: TRBD1; clone size: many; CDR3 DNA: TGTGCCAGCAGAACCACCCCCCAGGGGGCGAGGGGCTACACCTTC; CDR3 protein: CASRTTPQGARGYTF
J gene: TRBJ2-3; V gene: TRBV12-3/TRBV12-4; D gene: TRBD2; clone size: few; CDR3 DNA: TGTGCCAGCAGACTAGCGGGAGGGCCAGGGGATACGCAGTATTTT; CDR3 protein: CASRLAGGPGDTQYF
J gene: TRBJ2-6; V gene: TRBV7-8; D gene: -; clone size: many; CDR3 DNA: TGTGCCAGCAGCCCTCGGGGAGGGCGGGGGTTGGGGGCAACTGGGGCCAACGTCCTGACTTTC; CDR3 protein: CASSPRGGRGLGATGANVLTF
J gene: TRBJ1-4; V gene: TRBV7-2; D gene: -; clone size: many; CDR3 DNA: TGTGCCAGCAGCCGCTTTAAGGGGGGGGAAAAACTGTTTTTT; CDR3 protein: CASSRFKGGEKLFF
J gene: TRBJ2-1; V gene: TRBV12-3/TRBV12-4; D gene: -; clone size: -; CDR3 DNA: TGTGCCAGCAGACTACAGTACCCGGAAGGAGAGCAGTTCTTC; CDR3 protein: CASRLQYPEGEQFF
J gene: TRBJ2-3; V gene: TRBV7-2; D gene: -; clone size: many; CDR3 DNA: TGTGCCAGCAGCCCCCTCGTACCCTCTAGCACAGATACGCAGTATTTT; CDR3 protein: CASSPLVPSSTDTQYF
J gene: TRBJ1-5; V gene: TRBV7-6; D gene: -; clone size: many; CDR3 DNA: TGTGCCAGCAGTCCTGGGGGGGATCAGCCCCAGCATTTT; CDR3 protein: CASSPGGDQPQHF
J gene: TRBJ2-7; V gene: TRBV7-6; D gene: -; clone size: many; CDR3 DNA: TGTGCCAGCAGCTTAGCAGAATACTACGAGCAGTACTTC; CDR3 protein: CASSLAEYYEQYF
J gene: TRBJ1-5; V gene: TRBV29-1; D gene: -; clone size: many; CDR3 DNA: TGCAGCGTTTCGAACCGCAATCAGCCCCAGCATTTT; CDR3 protein: CSVSNRNQPQHF
J gene: TRBJ2-7; V gene: TRBV6-2/TRBV6-3; D gene: TRBD1; clone size: few; CDR3 DNA: TGTGCCAGCAGTGACGGACAGGGGTTAACCTACGAGCAGTACTTC; CDR3 protein: CASSDGQGLTYEQYF
J gene: TRBJ1-2; V gene: TRBV12-3/TRBV12-4; D gene: -; clone size: many; CDR3 DNA: TGTGCCAGCAGTTTATTAGTAGGGGTATATGGCTACACCTTC; CDR3 protein: CASSLLVGVYGYTF
J gene: TRBJ1-5; V gene: TRBV7-2; D gene: TRBD1; clone size: many; CDR3 DNA: TGTGCCAGCAGCCGCGACAGGGACCTGGGGCAGCCCCAGCATTTT; CDR3 protein: CASSRDRDLGQPQHF
J gene: TRBJ1-6; V gene: TRBV7-2; D gene: TRBD1; clone size: many; CDR3 DNA: TGTGCCAGCAGCGGACAGGCCTATAATTCACCCCTCCACTTT; CDR3 protein: CASSGQAYNSPLHF
J gene: TRBJ2-1; V gene: TRBV10-3; D gene: TRBD2; clone size: few; CDR3 DNA: TGTGCCATCCGAGCGGGGGATTACAATGAGCAGTTCTTC; CDR3 protein: CAIRAGDYNEQFF
J gene: TRBJ2-3; V gene: TRBV4-1; D gene: -; clone size: many; CDR3 DNA: TGCGCCAGCAGCCAAGAAAGGGTTACTCGCACAGATACGCAGTATTTT; CDR3 protein: CASSQERVTRTDTQYF
J gene: TRBJ1-1; V gene: TRBV20-1; D gene: -; clone size: many; CDR3 DNA: TGCAGTGCTAGGATACAGGGCCCAGGAGGAGCTTTCTTT; CDR3 protein: CSARIQGPGGAFF
J gene: TRBJ1-4; V gene: TRBV4-2; D gene: -; clone size: -; CDR3 DNA: TGTGCCAGCAGCCAAGGTGATCGACTGAGTAATGAAAAACTGTTTTTT; CDR3 protein: CASSQGDRLSNEKLFF
J gene: TRBJ1-2; V gene: TRBV7-9; D gene: -; clone size: many; CDR3 DNA: TGTGCCAGCAGCGGGAGGGACGGCTACACCTTC; CDR3 protein: CASSGRDGYTF
J gene: TRBJ1-4; V gene: TRBV2; D gene: -; clone size: many; CDR3 DNA: TGTGCCAGCAGTGAAGTCAGACATCGGGGTGAAAAACTGTTTTTT; CDR3 protein: CASSEVRHRGEKLFF
J gene: TRBJ1-5; V gene: TRBV10-3; D gene: -; clone size: -; CDR3 DNA: TGTGCCATCAGCCGGGACGCTACCCGTCAGCCCCAGCATTTT; CDR3 protein: CAISRDATRQPQHF
J gene: TRBJ1-5; V gene: TRBV7-2; D gene: -; clone size: many; CDR3 DNA: TGTGCCAGCAGCTTAGGAACGGGGGCAGGTCAGCCCCAGCATTTT; CDR3 protein: CASSLGTGAGQPQHF
J gene: TRBJ2-3; V gene: TRBV6-2/TRBV6-3; D gene: TRBD2; clone size: -; CDR3 DNA: TGTGCCAGCAGTTACTCTCTGCGGGGGGGCCGGGAAGATACGCAGTATTTT; CDR3 protein: CASSYSLRGGREDTQYF
J gene: TRBJ2-2; V gene: TRBV18; D gene: -; clone size: many; CDR3 DNA: TGTGCCAGCTCACCACCTAAAGGGGAAGAAGGGACCGGGGAGCTGTTTTTT; CDR3 protein: CASSPPKGEEGTGELFF
J gene: TRBJ1-1; V gene: TRBV6-2/TRBV6-3; D gene: -; clone size: many; CDR3 DNA: TGTGCCAGCAGCCCATTTGGGGTTGAGACTGAAGCTTTCTTT; CDR3 protein: CASSPFGVETEAFF
J gene: TRBJ1-4; V gene: TRBV7-2; D gene: TRBD1; clone size: many; CDR3 DNA: TGTGCCAGCAGCTTAGGAAGGGGACAGGGGATGTTTTTT; CDR3 protein: CASSLGRGQGMFF
J gene: TRBJ2-1; V gene: TRBV28; D gene: -; clone size: few; CDR3 DNA: TGTGCCAGCGGGTCGTACGGGACTTCCTTAGAAGAGCAGTTCTTC; CDR3 protein: CASGSYGTSLEEQFF
J gene: TRBJ1-4; V gene: TRBV7-6; D gene: -; clone size: many; CDR3 DNA: TGTGCCAGCAGCCTACGCAGAGAAAAACTGTTTTTT; CDR3 protein: CASSLRREKLFF
J gene: TRBJ2-7; V gene: TRBV7-2; D gene: TRBD1; clone size: many; CDR3 DNA: TGTGCCAGCAGCTTACAGGGGGCGGACTACGAGCAGTACTTC; CDR3 protein: CASSLQGADYEQYF
J gene: TRBJ2-1; V gene: TRBV7-2; D gene: TRBD2; clone size: many; CDR3 DNA: TGTGCCAGCAGCTTAGCGCCCCCTCGGGCGGGGGGGCTCAATGAGCAGTTCTTC; CDR3 protein: CASSLAPPRAGGLNEQFF
J gene: TRBJ2-1; V gene: TRBV7-9; D gene: -; clone size: many; CDR3 DNA: TGTGCCAGCAGCTCGGGCTACAGGGTCAATGAGCAGTTCTTC; CDR3 protein: CASSSGYRVNEQFF
J gene: TRBJ2-7; V gene: TRBV7-2; D gene: -; clone size: many; CDR3 DNA: TGTGCCAGCAGCTTAGGCCGGACAGACATCTACGAGCAGTACTTC; CDR3 protein: CASSLGRTDIYEQYF
J gene: TRBJ2-5; V gene: TRBV11-2; D gene: TRBD1; clone size: many; CDR3 DNA: TGTGCCAGCAGCCACGGGACAGGGGGAGCCCAAGAGACCCAGTACTTC; CDR3 protein: CASSHGTGGAQETQYF
J gene: TRBJ2-7; V gene: TRBV10-2; D gene: -; clone size: many; CDR3 DNA: TGCGCCAGCAGAGATTACGAGCAGTACTTC; CDR3 protein: CASRDYEQYF
J gene: TRBJ1-1; V gene: TRBV19; D gene: -; clone size: many; CDR3 DNA: TGTGCCAGTAGTAACTCGGGGGGGGTGAACACTGAAGCTTTCTTT; CDR3 protein: CASSNSGGVNTEAFF
J gene: TRBJ1-5; V gene: TRBV15; D gene: -; clone size: -; CDR3 DNA: TGTGCCACCAGCAGAGGGACAGAGAATCAGCCCCAGCATTTT; CDR3 protein: CATSRGTENQPQHF
J gene: TRBJ2-7; V gene: TRBV12-3/TRBV12-4; D gene: -; clone size: -; CDR3 DNA: TGTGCCAGCAGTGCCCGAGAGGTCTACGAGCAGTACTTC; CDR3 protein: CASSAREVYEQYF
J gene: TRBJ2-7; V gene: TRBV7-2; D gene: -; clone size: many; CDR3 DNA: TGTGCCAGCAGCTTAGTGGGGGGCGCGGAGTACGAGCAGTACTTC; CDR3 protein: CASSLVGGAEYEQYF
J gene: TRBJ2-1; V gene: TRBV5-1; D gene: -; clone size: few; CDR3 DNA: TGCGCCAGCAGCCCGGACCTATCACTTCGGCCTGAGCAGTTCTTC; CDR3 protein: CASSPDLSLRPEQFF
J gene: TRBJ1-1; V gene: TRBV30; D gene: -; clone size: -; CDR3 DNA: TGTGCCTGGACACCGAACTCCAACACTGAAGCTTTCTTT; CDR3 protein: CAWTPNSNTEAFF
J gene: TRBJ2-3; V gene: TRBV6-2/TRBV6-3; D gene: TRBD2; clone size: -; CDR3 DNA: TGTGCCAGCGCACTAGCGGGGAGCACAGATACGCAGTATTTT; CDR3 protein: CASALAGSTDTQYF
J gene: TRBJ1-1; V gene: TRBV28; D gene: -; clone size: -; CDR3 DNA: TGTGCCAGCAGTTTCGGGACCCCGGGGAACACTGAAGCTTTCTTT; CDR3 protein: CASSFGTPGNTEAFF
J gene: TRBJ2-3; V gene: TRBV14; D gene: -; clone size: few; CDR3 DNA: TGTGCCAGCAGCCAAGAGTGGGATACGCAGTATTTT; CDR3 protein: CASSQEWDTQYF
J gene: TRBJ2-1; V gene: TRBV7-9; D gene: -; clone size: many; CDR3 DNA: TGTGCCAGCAGCCTAAGCGATAGCTCCTACAATGAGCAGTTCTTC; CDR3 protein: CASSLSDSSYNEQFF
J gene: TRBJ1-2; V gene: TRBV7-2; D gene: TRBD1; clone size: many; CDR3 DNA: TGTGCCAGCACCCGGACAGGGGACGTCTCAGGCTACACCTTC; CDR3 protein: CASTRTGDVSGYTF